This TCR beta chain was identified in a study of blood T cell repertoires in COVID-19. This clone was observed a handful of times. Trimming removed 2 bases from V and 2 bases from J; junction bases left unmatched: 10. The CDR3 loop spans 17 amino acids. Germline-derived CDR1 and CDR2 are MNHEY and SVGEGT. As originally analysed: Estimation of nucleated cell counts relied on the amplification of reference gene primers. Here immunoSEQ multiplex PCR was the method, and the copy in TCRdb shows in-frame clones only, minus some. From that table come the V and J calls and clone size; the DNA was used to work out D and trimming. The table records more than 65,000 clones, roughly 80% of them present only once.

The rearrangement links TRBV6-2 or TRBV6-3 to TRBJ2-3; 7 positions agree with TRBD2. The sequenced material came from peripheral blood. This clonotype was obtained from a woman in her 70s with acute or convalescent COVID-19. CDR3 sequence: CASSYLPSGTYTDTQYF. In DNA, the CDR3 is TGTGCCAGCAGTTACCTTCCCAGCGGGACTTACACAGATACGCAGTATTTT.